The 31 T cell receptor beta chains reported below all come from one sample, sequenced in a study of control samples from healthy donors and cancer patients. This table comes from immunoSEQ multiplex PCR, and its TCRdb copy is limited to in-frame clones, with some not included. The data show fewer than 200,000 clones, just over 85% seen once. Sequences were obtained from blood. All receptors derive from a woman in her 30s in good health.

The chain is built from TRBV5-1 and TRBJ2-1; D gene uncertain. The V end lost 4 bases, the J end lost 8 bases, and 16 bases lay between the germline ends. This CDR3 is built from 14 residues. Germline CDR1 SGHRS, CDR2 YFSETQ. The CDR3 loop reads CASSPVTPGDEQFF. The CDR3 DNA sequence: TGCGCCAGCAGCCCAGTAACGCCGGGCGATGAGCAGTTCTTC.

The chain employs TRBV5-8 and TRBJ1-2, with TRBD1 as a possible D gene (5 bases). Trimming removed 3 bases at V and 8 bases at J, with 23 bases between. The CDR3 loop spans 16 amino acids. Germline V gene data show CDR1 as SGHTS and CDR2 as YDEGEE. The CDR3 DNA sequence: TGTGCCAGCAGCTCACGCGCCACGGCGGTGGGGCGGGGCTACACCTTC. Translation: CASSSRATAVGRGYTF.

V and J are TRBV4-1 and TRBJ2-7; D is unclear. This CDR3 region has 15 residues. Trimming stripped 0 bases from V and 2 bases from J, with 11 bases between. The germline CDR1 and CDR2 sequences are MGHRA and YSYEKL. The CDR3 protein is CASSQDLGSTYEQYV. CDR3 nucleotide sequence: TGCGCCAGCAGCCAAGATTTGGGCAGTACCTACGAGCAGTACGTC.

The chain links TRBV12-3 or TRBV12-4 to TRBJ2-1; no clear D gene. The CDR3 is 12 amino acids. Trimming left V 3 bases short and J 9 bases short, with 9 bases between. The CDR3 here is CASSFNLGEQFF. In DNA form, the CDR3 reads TGTGCCAGCAGTTTCAATCTAGGTGAGCAGTTCTTC.

In its sample, this clone was seen a few times. The gene calls are TRBV30 and TRBJ1-1; D call uncertain. Per germline, CDR1 GTSNPN and CDR2 SVGIG (reference sequence). The CDR3 consists of 11 residues. V was trimmed by 2 bases and J by 0 bases, leaving 1 base between them. The CDR3 spells CAWSLNTEAFF. CDR3 bases: TGTGCCTGGAGTTTGAACACTGAAGCTTTCTTT.

The chain links TRBV5-4 to TRBJ2-3; D uncertain. Germline V CDR1 and CDR2: SGHNT, YYREEE (reference sequence). V was pared by 0 bases and J by 2 bases, with 7 bases between. This CDR3 spans 14 amino acids. DNA for the CDR3: TGTGCCAGCAGCTTGGACTTACACACAGATACGCAGTATTTT. Protein product: CASSLDLHTDTQYF.

A single count supports this clone. The chain recombines TRBV6-5 with TRBJ1-5, with 10 bases aligning to TRBD1. The CDR3 has 15 residues. The J segment lost 2 bases and the V segment lost 2 bases, leaving 0 bases of the junction unmatched. Per germline, CDR1 MNHEY and CDR2 SVGAGI. Written as DNA, the CDR3 is TGTGCCAGCAGTTACGGGACAGGGGGCAATCAGCCCCAGCATTTT. Amino acid sequence: CASSYGTGGNQPQHF.

The chain carries TRBV2 and TRBJ2-2, with a tentative D call TRBD2 (6 bases). There are 14 residues in the CDR3. Per the germline V gene, CDR1 is SNHLY and CDR2 is FYNNEI. V was pared by 4 bases and J by 7 bases, with 13 bases between. CDR3 DNA sequence: TGTGCCAGCAGTGGGGAGAGACTAGTCGGGGAGCTGTTTTTT. Translation: CASSGERLVGELFF.

This clone was seen just once. The chain links TRBV5-1 to TRBJ2-7, with 8 bases lining up with TRBD2. Germline CDR1 SGHRS, CDR2 YFSETQ. The CDR3 contains 15 residues. V shed 4 bases and J 5 bases; nucleotides not matched to a gene: 11. CDR3 coding DNA: TGCGCCAGCAGCGCAACCGGGACTAGAGGCCACGAGCAGTACTTC. Protein: CASSATGTRGHEQYF.

This sequence joins TRBV9 and TRBJ2-2; 11 bases map to TRBD2. The V and J ends lost 4 bases and 4 bases, in that order; junction bases with no gene match: 15. From germline, CDR1 is SGDLS and CDR2 YYNGEE. The CDR3 consists of 19 residues. CDR3 amino acids: CASSSPYSSGGWGTGELFF. The CDR3 DNA reads TGTGCCAGCAGCTCCCCCTATTCTAGCGGGGGGTGGGGCACCGGGGAGCTGTTTTTT.

The rearrangement uses TRBV6-1 and TRBJ2-7; 7 bases align to TRBD2. The CDR3 totals 15 residues. Germline CDR1 reads MNHNS; CDR2 reads SASEGT. V shed 0 bases and J 3 bases; nucleotides not matched to a gene: 5. CDR3 sequence: CASSEAAGSSYEQYF. The CDR3, as DNA: TGTGCCAGCAGTGAAGCAGCGGGATCCAGCTACGAGCAGTACTTC.

The chain recombines TRBV11-3 with TRBJ1-1; TRBD1 matches 8 bases. CDR3 length: 12 residues. Unmatched junction bases numbered 2, after V lost 5 bases and J lost 6 bases. CDR1 and CDR2 from the germline V gene are SGHNT and YENEEA. This chain's CDR3 is CASSQDRAEAFF. The CDR3 nucleotides read TGTGCCAGCAGCCAGGACAGGGCTGAAGCTTTCTTT.

The chain links TRBV5-1 to TRBJ2-2, with 8 positions matching TRBD1. Germline-derived CDR1 and CDR2 are SGHRS and YFSETQ. The trim removed 5 bases at V and 4 bases at J, leaving 4 bases unmatched. The CDR3 length is 14 residues. CDR3 DNA: TGCGCCAGCAGAGAACAGGGGGTCACCGGGGAGCTGTTTTTT. It is translated as CASREQGVTGELFF.

This clone was recorded many times. The V and J genes are TRBV28 and TRBJ1-1; a possible D gene is TRBD1 (6 bases). The CDR3 contains 12 residues. Germline V gene data show CDR1 as MDHEN and CDR2 as SYDVKM. V was pared by 5 bases and J by 10 bases, with 14 bases between. CDR3 loop: CASSARAGAAFF. The CDR3, as DNA: TGTGCCAGCAGTGCCCGTGCGGGGGCAGCTTTCTTT.

This clone is a singleton in its sample. The rearrangement links TRBV4-2 to TRBJ2-3; D gene uncertain. Trimming took 0 bases from V and 0 from J, leaving 4 bases between them. Germline assignment: CDR1 LGHNA and CDR2 YNFKEQ. This CDR3 is built from 14 residues. CDR3 amino acids: CASSQDASTDTQYF. The CDR3 nucleotides read TGTGCCAGCAGCCAAGACGCGAGCACAGATACGCAGTATTTT.

The rearrangement links TRBV5-6 to TRBJ2-3; 12 bases align to TRBD2. The germline gives CDR1 SGHDT, CDR2 YYEEEE. This CDR3 has 17 amino acids. Trimming cost V 3 bases and J 0 bases; bases outside gene matches: 5. DNA of the CDR3: TGTGCCAGCAGCTCGACCCTAGCGGGAGGGAGCACAGATACGCAGTATTTT. Translated: CASSSTLAGGSTDTQYF.

This rearrangement joins TRBV2 to TRBJ2-2; D is unresolved. V lost 8 bases and J lost 0, with 7 bases in between. This CDR3 contains 13 residues. Germline CDR1 reads SNHLY; CDR2 reads FYNNEI. CDR3 region: CASRFANTGELFF. In DNA form, the CDR3 reads TGTGCCAGCCGGTTCGCGAACACCGGGGAGCTGTTTTTT.

V and J are TRBV19 and TRBJ1-5; 7 bases align to TRBD1. This CDR3 contains 15 residues. The V segment lost 3 bases and the J segment 0 bases; nucleotides outside the gene matches: 2. CDR1 is LNHDA, CDR2 SQIVND, per germline (reference sequence). The CDR3 is CASSIDRASNQPQHF. The CDR3 region has the DNA TGTGCCAGTAGTATCGACAGGGCTAGCAATCAGCCCCAGCATTTT.

The chain links TRBV7-6 to TRBJ2-1; 11 nucleotides line up with TRBD2. Germline CDR1 SGHVS, CDR2 FNYEAQ. CDR3 length equals 16 residues. Trimming removed 5 bases from V and 6 bases from J; junction bases left unmatched: 9. The CDR3 spells CASSPSSGRMGNEQFF. In nucleotides, the CDR3 is TGTGCCAGCAGCCCCTCTAGCGGGAGGATGGGCAATGAGCAGTTCTTC. Looking up the rest from reference TRBV7-6 and TRBJ2-1 gives the full variable domain: GAGVSQSPRYKVTKRGQDVALRCDPISGHVSLYWYRQALGQGPEFLTYFNYEAQQDKSGLPNDRFSAERPEGSISTLTIQRTEQRDSAMYRCASSPSSGRMGNEQFFGPGTRLTVL.

The chain combines TRBV4-1 with TRBJ1-6, with TRBD1 identical over 10 bases. Trimming cost V 4 bases and J 6 bases; bases outside gene matches: 6. The germline CDR1 and CDR2 sequences are MGHRA and YSYEKL. The CDR3 extends over 16 amino acids. Here the CDR3 reads CASSLYRDRGNSPLHF. The CDR3 DNA is TGCGCCAGCAGCCTCTACCGGGACAGGGGTAATTCACCCCTCCACTTT.

The rearrangement links TRBV21-1 to TRBJ1-3. TRBV21-1 is classified as a pseudogene. CDR3 length equals 19 residues. CDR3 sequence: CASSKVILRSGAFGNTIYF. The CDR3 DNA is TGTGCCAGCAGCAAAGTTATTCTTCGGTCGGGGGCTTTTGGAAACACCATATATTTT.

The V gene is TRBV19, the J gene TRBJ2-7; maybe TRBD2 (6 bases). Germline CDR1 is LNHDA and CDR2 is SQIVND (reference sequence). The CDR3 contains 14 residues. With 6 bases removed from V and 4 bases from J, the gap between germline ends came to 16 bases. CDR3 sequence (DNA): TGTGCCAGTAGCCCGGGAGCTGGATCGTACGAGCAGTACGTC. Residues: CASSPGAGSYEQYV.

The chain combines TRBV28 with TRBJ2-7; 9 bases match TRBD1. The germline V gene has CDR1 MDHEN and CDR2 SYDVKM. J gave up 0 bases and V 3 bases, and 12 bases lay outside the gene matches. The CDR3 is 18 residues long. The CDR3 DNA is TGTGCCAGCAGTTTGCTCGGACAGGGGACAACTAGCTCCTACGAGCAGTACTTC. Residues: CASSLLGQGTTSSYEQYF. Variable domain in full (rest from reference TRBV28 and TRBJ2-7): DVKVTQSSRYLVKRTGEKVFLECVQDMDHENMFWYRQDPGLGLRLIYFSYDVKMKEKGDIPEGYSVSREKKERFSLILESASTNQTSMYLCASSLLGQGTTSSYEQYFGPGTRLTVT.

A note on this clone: A junction end diverges from the germline sequence, so it may reflect a read error. This rearrangement joins TRBV7-7 to TRBJ1-4; D gene uncertain. The CDR3 is 13 amino acids. Germline V gene lookup returns CDR1 SSHAT and CDR2 FNYEAQ (reference sequence). Written as DNA, the CDR3 is TGTGCTAGCAGCTCAGCAACTAATGAAAAACTGTTTTTT. It specifies CASSSATNEKLFF.

The J gene is TRBJ2-1, the V gene TRBV4-1; possible D gene TRBD2, 6 bases. V was clipped by 1 base and J by 8 bases, with 15 bases between them. The CDR3 length is 15 residues. CDR1 and CDR2 (germline): MGHRA, YSYEKL. In nucleotides, the CDR3 is TGCGCCAGCAGCCAAGGCGCCGGGACTCTCGATGAGCAGTTCTTC. Translating it yields CASSQGAGTLDEQFF.

This clone appeared once. The chain has TRBV19 and TRBJ2-2; D gene unclear. This CDR3 has 18 amino acids. Between the trimmed V and J ends, which lost 1 base and 3 bases, there was a span of 18 bases. Germline-derived CDR1 and CDR2 are LNHDA and SQIVND (reference sequence). This CDR3 is CASSIAPVRLAYTGELFF. Written as DNA, the CDR3 is TGTGCCAGTAGTATAGCCCCAGTCAGGCTGGCGTACACCGGGGAGCTGTTTTTT. Combining the CDR3 with reference TRBV19 and TRBJ2-2 gives the whole variable domain DGGITQSPKYLFRKEGQNVTLSCEQNLNHDAMYWYRQDPGQGLRLIYYSQIVNDFQKGDIAEGYSVSREKKESFPLTVTSAQKNPTAFYLCASSIAPVRLAYTGELFFGEGSRLTVL.

V gene TRBV5-1 combines with J gene TRBJ2-7; D possibly corresponds to TRBD1 (5 bases). Trimming left V 0 bases short and J 1 base short, with 11 bases between. This CDR3 is built from 15 residues. The germline CDR1 and CDR2 sequences are SGHRS and YFSETQ. CDR3 sequence (DNA): TGCGCCAGCAGCTTGGGACCGGACACTTCCTACGAGCAGTACTTC. Translating it yields CASSLGPDTSYEQYF.

The V and J genes are TRBV15 and TRBJ1-3, with D unresolved. Germline lookup yields CDR1 LNHNV and CDR2 YYDKDF (reference sequence). The CDR3 is made up of 13 amino acids. The ends were cut back, 0 bases at V and 8 bases at J, with 8 bases in the middle. CDR3 sequence reads: CATSRDRGYTIYF. For the CDR3, the DNA is TGTGCCACCAGCAGAGATCGGGGATACACCATATATTTT.

The sample holds one count of this clone. The CDR3 loop is CASSQGGEGSYEQYF. In DNA form, the CDR3 reads TGTGCCAGCAGCCAAGGTGGGGAAGGCTCCTACGAGCAGTACTTC. J is TRBJ2-7 and V is TRBV14; D is unclear. The germline CDR1 and CDR2 sequences are SGHDN and FVKESK. This CDR3 comprises 15 residues. The V end was cut by 1 base, the J end by 0 bases, with 10 bases between.

The CDR3 nucleotides read TGTGCCATCAGTGAGTCCGGGCCGTACGAAAAACTGTTTTTT. Protein: CAISESGPYEKLFF. The chain carries TRBV10-3 and TRBJ1-4, with unresolved D. This CDR3 contains 14 residues. V was shortened by 0 bases and J by 8 bases, with 10 bases between the two germline ends. Germline CDR1 reads ENHRY; CDR2 reads SYGVKD.

In this sample, this clone turned up a few times. V gene TRBV28 combines with J gene TRBJ1-6; 10 bases line up with TRBD1. After removal of 6 bases from V and 6 bases from J, the junction contained 8 bases not matched to a gene. Germline CDR1 is MDHEN and CDR2 is SYDVKM. This CDR3 region has 16 residues. The CDR3 DNA reads as TGTGCCAGCAGGGGAATCGGGACAGGGGCTAATTCACCCCTCCACTTT. Translating gives CASRGIGTGANSPLHF.